A selection of T cell receptor beta chains follows, all from one sample in a study of blood T cells in healthy people across ages. One entry per CDR3 protein, called by TCRdb with MiXCR from the 5' RACE reads. The sample holds more than 1,000,000 distinct CDR3 sequences, around 25% seen once. These data also featured in a second study, about T cells of mothers and their children.

Sample: blood. All receptors come from a girl between 2 and 10 years old in good health. The CDR3 runs from the conserved cysteine through the conserved F or W. D genes are given only for firm matches. The listing skips clone size in some rows; elsewhere it reads once, few, many or a size class.

j_gene | v_gene | d_gene | abundance | len | CDR3aa | CDR3nt
TRBJ2-7 | TRBV10-2 | TRBD2 | - | 15 | CASNQVAGVTVEQYF | TGCGCCAGCAATCAGGTAGCGGGAGTGACTGTGGAGCAGTACTTC
TRBJ1-1 | TRBV4-1 | - | few | 16 | CASSQERTFRGAEAFF | TGCGCCAGCAGCCAAGAAAGAACCTTTCGGGGGGCTGAAGCTTTCTTT
TRBJ2-5 | TRBV19 | TRBD2 | - | 16 | CASSIGIAGGGETQYF | TGTGCCAGTAGTATAGGAATAGCGGGAGGTGGAGAGACCCAGTACTTC
TRBJ2-3 | TRBV7-6 | - | - | 17 | CASSSLTAAAPQSTQYF | TGTGCCAGCAGCTCTCTAACGGCTGCGGCCCCTCAGTCTACGCAGTATTTT
TRBJ1-1 | TRBV10-3 | - | - | 13 | CAISEGGNTEAFF | TGTGCCATCAGCGAAGGGGGGAACACTGAAGCTTTCTTT
TRBJ2-1 | TRBV11-1 | - | - | 15 | CASSSDASSYNEQFF | TGTGCCAGCAGTTCTGACGCCAGCTCCTACAATGAGCAGTTCTTC
TRBJ2-1 | TRBV27 | - | - | 13 | CASSQGNTGGGFF | TGTGCCAGCAGTCAAGGAAACACCGGTGGTGGGTTCTTC
TRBJ2-7 | TRBV12-3/TRBV12-4 | TRBD2 | - | 16 | CASSLGTSGGLNEQYF | TGTGCCAGCAGTTTAGGGACTAGCGGGGGCCTAAACGAGCAGTACTTC
TRBJ2-5 | TRBV28 | - | few | 14 | CASSLPTDQETQYF | TGTGCCAGCAGTCTCCCGACAGATCAAGAGACCCAGTACTTC
TRBJ2-5 | TRBV12-3/TRBV12-4 | TRBD1 | many | 16 | CASSFPPGQGQETQYF | TGTGCCAGCAGTTTCCCGCCGGGACAGGGGCAAGAGACCCAGTACTTC
TRBJ2-4 | TRBV5-1 | - | few | 16 | CASSYGTALAKNIQYF | TGCGCCAGCAGCTATGGGACCGCGCTAGCCAAAAACATTCAGTACTTC
TRBJ1-1 | TRBV4-3 | - | few | 19 | CASSQGFQDRQMTNTEAFF | TGCGCCAGCAGCCAAGGGTTCCAGGACAGACAAATGACGAACACTGAAGCTTTCTTT
TRBJ2-5 | TRBV11-2 | TRBD1 | - | 23 | CASSPFLLIMSRDSRKPRGTQYF | TGTGCCAGCAGCCCCTTCCTTTTGATCATGTCAAGGGACAGCCGAAAACCCAGGGGGACCCAGTACTTC
TRBJ1-4 | TRBV7-2 | - | - | 13 | CASSPHGREELFF | TGTGCCAGCAGCCCCCATGGACGGGAGGAACTGTTTTTT
TRBJ2-3 | TRBV5-1 | - | - | 14 | CASSFTKTEDTQYF | TGCGCCAGCAGCTTTACGAAAACCGAGGATACGCAGTATTTT
TRBJ2-1 | TRBV28 | TRBD2 | few | 19 | CASSPPGTSGRRLNNEQFF | TGTGCCAGCAGTCCCCCCGGGACTAGCGGGAGGAGATTAAACAATGAGCAGTTCTTC
TRBJ1-6 | TRBV10-3 | - | - | 15 | CAISESIGVMSPLHF | TGTGCCATCAGTGAGTCGATAGGGGTAATGTCACCCCTCCACTTT
TRBJ2-1 | TRBV14 | - | - | 16 | CASSQGTGVIYNEQFF | TGTGCCAGCAGCCAAGGGACGGGGGTAATATACAATGAGCAGTTCTTC
TRBJ1-1 | TRBV20-1 | TRBD1 | - | 13 | CSALDRLNTEAFF | TGCAGTGCTTTGGACAGGTTGAACACTGAAGCTTTCTTT
TRBJ1-2 | TRBV4-3 | - | few | 14 | CASSQDLQLYGYTF | TGCGCCAGCAGCCAAGATCTTCAACTCTATGGCTACACCTTC
TRBJ2-5 | TRBV6-5 | - | few | 14 | CASSQSRQFWEQYF | TGTGCCAGCAGTCAATCAAGGCAGTTCTGGGAGCAGTACTTC
TRBJ1-1 | TRBV28 | TRBD1 | - | 15 | CASSSTTGSGTEAFF | TGTGCCAGCAGTTCAACGACAGGGTCGGGAACTGAAGCTTTCTTT
TRBJ2-3 | TRBV9 | - | - | 15 | CASSVAGGRTDTQYF | TGTGCCAGCAGCGTAGCGGGGGGCAGGACAGATACGCAGTATTTT
TRBJ2-1 | TRBV5-1 | - | few | 14 | CASSFLSSYNEQFF | TGCGCCAGCAGCTTCCTTAGCTCCTACAATGAGCAGTTCTTC
TRBJ2-5 | TRBV7-2 | TRBD2 | - | 16 | CASSLAGLADQETQYF | TGTGCCAGCAGCTTAGCGGGACTAGCGGACCAAGAGACCCAGTACTTC
TRBJ1-2 | TRBV6-2/TRBV6-3 | - | - | 18 | CASSYSKSGLALNYGYTF | TGTGCCAGCAGTTACTCGAAGAGCGGCCTGGCTCTTAACTATGGCTACACCTTC
TRBJ1-5 | TRBV9 | TRBD1 | - | 13 | CASDRGSFQPQHF | TGTGCCAGCGACAGGGGTTCTTTCCAGCCCCAGCATTTT
TRBJ2-1 | TRBV20-1 | - | few | 13 | CSARGGGLNEQFF | TGCAGTGCTAGGGGGGGAGGACTTAATGAGCAGTTCTTC
TRBJ2-4 | TRBV5-6 | - | - | 13 | CASSLDSRNIQYF | TGTGCCAGCAGCTTGGATTCGCGGAACATTCAGTACTTC
TRBJ2-1 | TRBV20-1 | TRBD1 | few | 16 | CSARDPTGVLTNEQFF | TGCAGTGCTAGAGATCCAACAGGGGTTCTGACCAATGAGCAGTTCTTC
TRBJ2-7 | TRBV21-1 | - | few | 16 | CASRGASDRLSYEQYF | TGTGCCAGCCGCGGGGCGTCAGACAGGTTATCCTACGAGCAGTACTTC
TRBJ1-2 | TRBV5-1 | TRBD1 | - | 17 | CASRLNRGPSDGQGYTF | TGCGCCAGCAGGTTGAACAGGGGGCCATCAGATGGGCAGGGCTACACCTTC
TRBJ2-5 | TRBV5-1 | - | - | 17 | CASSLVVAEIGQETQYF | TGCGCCAGCAGCTTGGTGGTAGCGGAAATAGGGCAAGAGACCCAGTACTTC
TRBJ2-3 | TRBV12-3/TRBV12-4 | TRBD2 | - | 17 | CASSLWGLAGPADTQYF | TGTGCCAGCAGTTTATGGGGACTAGCGGGGCCGGCGGATACGCAGTATTTT
TRBJ2-5 | TRBV20-1 | - | - | 14 | CSARVLGEGETQYF | TGCAGTGCTAGAGTGTTGGGGGAAGGGGAGACCCAGTACTTC
TRBJ1-5 | TRBV6-1 | - | - | 13 | CASSELRGEPQHF | TGTGCCAGCAGTGAATTACGCGGGGAGCCCCAGCATTTT
TRBJ1-2 | TRBV7-9 | - | - | 14 | CASSPERWGYGYTF | TGTGCCAGCAGCCCGGAAAGGTGGGGCTATGGCTACACCTTC
TRBJ2-1 | TRBV20-1 | TRBD2 | few | 16 | CSARDQGTSGYNEQFF | TGCAGTGCTAGAGACCAGGGGACTAGCGGTTACAATGAGCAGTTCTTC
TRBJ1-5 | TRBV29-1 | - | - | 11 | CSVVAAGSQHF | TGCAGCGTGGTGGCAGCTGGGTCCCAGCATTTT
TRBJ2-1 | TRBV12-3/TRBV12-4 | TRBD2 | - | 15 | CASSPVSGGAFEQFF | TGTGCCAGCAGCCCGGTTAGCGGGGGGGCTTTTGAGCAGTTCTTC
TRBJ2-7 | TRBV4-2 | TRBD1 | few | 15 | CASSQGVGQGYEQYF | TGTGCCAGCAGCCAAGGGGTTGGACAGGGATACGAGCAGTACTTC
TRBJ2-1 | TRBV6-5 | TRBD1 | many | 17 | CASSRIPRDRENNEQFF | TGTGCCAGCAGTCGTATCCCCCGGGACAGGGAGAACAATGAGCAGTTCTTC
TRBJ1-2 | TRBV9 | - | - | 16 | CASSVPSQDPMGGYTF | TGTGCCAGCAGCGTCCCCTCCCAGGACCCCATGGGTGGCTACACCTTC
TRBJ2-2 | TRBV29-1 | TRBD1 | - | 13 | CSLRDRDTGELFF | TGCAGTTTACGGGACAGGGACACCGGGGAGCTGTTTTTT
TRBJ2-5 | TRBV29-1 | - | - | 12 | CSVLGLGETQYF | TGCAGCGTTCTCGGGTTAGGGGAGACCCAGTACTTC
TRBJ2-7 | TRBV28 | - | - | 11 | CASKGVGEQYF | TGTGCCAGCAAGGGAGTGGGTGAGCAGTACTTC
TRBJ1-5 | TRBV6-1 | - | - | 13 | CASRHSWDQPQHF | TGTGCCAGCAGGCACTCCTGGGATCAGCCCCAGCATTTT
TRBJ1-6 | TRBV27 | - | few | 15 | CASSLSRAANSPLHF | TGTGCCAGCAGTTTATCGAGGGCCGCTAATTCACCCCTCCACTTT
TRBJ2-3 | TRBV5-1 | - | few | 15 | CASSSTSPLTDTQYF | TGCGCCAGCAGCTCTACTAGTCCCCTCACAGATACGCAGTATTTT